A single sample is the source of the 17 T cell receptor beta chains below, sequenced in a study of cytomegalovirus exposure and HLA in healthy donors. The PCR contained 60 Vbeta and 13 Jbeta primers. The table came from immunoSEQ multiplex PCR; TCRdb's copy has only in-frame clones and leaves some out. The table lists approximately 110,000 clones, roughly four fifths of them singletons. The material sequenced was PBMCs. All receptors derive from a woman aged 60-75 years in good health and CMV-seropositive.

The rearrangement uses TRBV5-6 and TRBJ2-2; D is ambiguous. The V and J ends lost 4 bases and 0 bases respectively, with 10 bases between them. The CDR3 has 15 amino acids. Germline V gives CDR1 SGHDT, CDR2 YYEEEE. CDR3 nucleotides: TGTGCCAGCAGCAAAGATACAGCGAACACCGGGGAGCTGTTTTTT. Amino acid sequence: CASSKDTANTGELFF.

The chain employs TRBV14 and TRBJ2-1; D is undetermined. Trimming took 0 bases from V and 12 from J, leaving 12 bases between them. The CDR3 runs 13 residues. The germline gives CDR1 SGHDN, CDR2 FVKESK. The CDR3 DNA reads TGTGCCAGCAGCCAAGACGCAGTCCGTCGGCAGTTCTTC. Its protein product is CASSQDAVRRQFF. Looking up the rest from reference TRBV14 and TRBJ2-1 gives the full variable domain: EAGVTQFPSHSVIEKGQTVTLRCDPISGHDNLYWYRRVMGKEIKFLLHFVKESKQDESGMPNNRFLAERTGGTYSTLKVQPAELEDSGVYFCASSQDAVRRQFFGPGTRLTVL.

V usage is TRBV29-1 and J usage is TRBJ2-1; D possibly corresponds to TRBD1 (7 bases). The CDR3 consists of 14 residues. Per the germline V gene, CDR1 is SQVTM and CDR2 is ANQGSEA. The V and J ends lost 6 bases and 10 bases respectively, with 22 bases between them. CDR3 amino acids: CSVRGDSIYREQFF. CDR3 bases: TGCAGCGTCAGGGGGGACTCCATATATCGGGAGCAGTTCTTC.

This sequence joins TRBV27 and TRBJ2-3; no clear D gene. Germline values: CDR1 MNHEY, CDR2 SMNVEV (reference sequence). The germline V and J ends were trimmed by 0 bases and 2 bases, with 6 bases remaining between them. The CDR3 has 14 amino acids. The CDR3 reads CASSLSAATDTQYF. The CDR3 coding sequence is TGTGCCAGCAGTTTATCGGCGGCCACAGATACGCAGTATTTT.

The rearrangement joins TRBV4-1 to TRBJ1-1; 12 nucleotides match TRBD1. Germline CDR1 is MGHRA and CDR2 is YSYEKL. The V gene end was trimmed by 0 bases and the J gene end by 5 bases; junction bases not matched to a gene: 4. The CDR3 consists of 16 residues. This CDR3 reads CASSQDGTGGNTEAFF. CDR3 bases: TGCGCCAGCAGCCAAGACGGGACAGGGGGCAATACTGAAGCTTTCTTT.

The V and J genes are TRBV28 and TRBJ1-1; possible D gene TRBD1, 5 bases. The CDR3 extends over 16 amino acids. V dropped 4 bases and J dropped 0 bases, with 15 bases sitting between them. Germline loops: CDR1 MDHEN, CDR2 SYDVKM. CDR3 in amino acids: CASSSPSTAMNTEAFF. CDR3 coding DNA: TGTGCCAGCAGTTCCCCCTCGACAGCCATGAACACTGAAGCTTTCTTT.

The V and J genes are TRBV4-1 and TRBJ1-1; 11 positions agree with TRBD1. Germline CDR1 reads MGHRA; CDR2 reads YSYEKL. The CDR3 consists of 15 residues. The ends lost 4 bases at V and 7 bases at J; junction bases unmatched: 8. The CDR3 coding sequence is TGCGCCAGCAGCCCGCTAGGACAGGGGGCGAATGAAGCTTTCTTT. Translating gives CASSPLGQGANEAFF.

The V call is TRBV6-4, the J call TRBJ2-2; TRBD2 is a possible D gene (7 bases). The CDR3 has 16 amino acids. The V end lost 1 base, the J end lost 4 bases, and 13 bases lay between the germline ends. The germline CDR1 and CDR2 sequences are MRHNA and SNTAGT. The CDR3 protein is CASSDWGGAATGELFF. The CDR3 bases are TGTGCCAGCAGTGACTGGGGGGGGGCTGCCACCGGGGAGCTGTTTTTT.

The V call is TRBV7-9, the J call TRBJ1-3; D is undetermined. Trimming removed 6 bases at V and 7 bases at J, with 16 bases between. Germline V gene data show CDR1 as SEHNR and CDR2 as FQNEAQ (reference sequence). The CDR3 is made up of 14 amino acids. CDR3: CASSSSSTRNTIYF. CDR3 coding DNA: TGTGCCAGCAGTTCCTCATCAACCAGGAACACCATATATTTT.

The rearrangement uses TRBV9 and TRBJ1-2; D not certain. This CDR3 comprises 15 residues. Trimming took off 2 bases at V and 7 bases at J, with 18 bases between the two ends. Germline CDR1 reads SGDLS; CDR2 reads YYNGEE. The DNA for the CDR3 is TGTGCCAGCAGCGTTGACGGACTCGGGTTGGCTGGCTACACCTTC. It is translated as CASSVDGLGLAGYTF.

The chain is built from TRBV11-2 and TRBJ2-7; TRBD1 matches at 7 bases. The CDR3 totals 16 residues. With 3 bases clipped from V and 2 bases from J, the junction kept 10 bases outside the gene matches. The V gene's germline CDR1 is SGHAT and CDR2 FQNNGV. The CDR3 sequence is CASSFPRDSATYEQYF. CDR3 nucleotide sequence: TGTGCCAGCAGCTTCCCCCGGGACAGTGCGACCTACGAGCAGTACTTC.

The chain carries TRBV7-6 and TRBJ1-1, with D perhaps TRBD1 (6 bases). The V gene lost 6 bases and the J gene lost 0 bases, with 17 bases spanning the gap. This CDR3 has 16 amino acids. Germline V gives CDR1 SGHVS, CDR2 FNYEAQ. In DNA, the CDR3 is TGTGCCAGCAGGCCGACGACAGGAACCATGAACACTGAAGCTTTCTTT. Its protein is CASRPTTGTMNTEAFF.

This chain links TRBV9 with TRBJ2-1, with D maybe TRBD1 (6 bases). V was shortened by 0 bases and J by 8 bases, with 18 bases between the two germline ends. The length of the CDR3 is 16 residues. Germline V gene sequence: CDR1 SGDLS, CDR2 YYNGEE. Written as DNA, the CDR3 is TGTGCCAGCAGCGTAGGACAGGCTAGAAGCCGAGATGAGCAGTTCTTC. Translated: CASSVGQARSRDEQFF.

The chain recombines TRBV10-3 with TRBJ1-2, with 8 nucleotides matching TRBD1. The CDR3 has 16 amino acids. Germline CDR1 is ENHRY and CDR2 is SYGVKD. V was pared by 0 bases and J by 3 bases, with 6 bases of the junction left unmatched. The CDR3 DNA follows: TGTGCCATCAGTGAGTCCCAGGGGGCGCTGGACTATGGCTACACCTTC. It yields the protein CAISESQGALDYGYTF.

The V and J genes are TRBV9 and TRBJ2-5; 8 bases match TRBD1. This CDR3 spans 14 amino acids. Germline loops: CDR1 SGDLS, CDR2 YYNGEE. Unmatched junction bases numbered 1, after V lost 3 bases and J lost 0 bases. The CDR3 region has the DNA TGTGCCAGCAGCGCGACAGGGGACCAAGAGACCCAGTACTTC. Its protein product is CASSATGDQETQYF. Full variable domain (missing parts from reference TRBV9 and TRBJ2-5): DSGVTQTPKHLITATGQRVTLRCSPRSGDLSVYWYQQSLDQGLQFLIQYYNGEERAKGNILERFSAQQFPDLHSELNLSSLELGDSALYFCASSATGDQETQYFGPGTRLLVL.

The gene calls are TRBV7-2 and TRBJ1-2, with 10 bases fitting TRBD1. Germline CDR1 SGHTA, CDR2 FQGNSA. Trimming removed 2 bases from V and 1 base from J; junction bases left unmatched: 4. This CDR3 spans 16 amino acids. The CDR3 loop is CASSLRTGGINYGYTF. Here the CDR3 DNA reads TGTGCCAGCAGCTTAAGGACAGGGGGTATTAACTATGGCTACACCTTC.

The genes are TRBV5-1 and TRBJ1-1; a weak D match, TRBD1 (5 bases). Germline V gene sequence: CDR1 SGHRS, CDR2 YFSETQ. Trimming took 4 bases from V and 5 from J, leaving 21 bases between them. The CDR3 extends over 16 amino acids. The CDR3 coding sequence is TGCGCCAGCAGCCCAGGGAGGGCGGGTCGGTTTACTGAAGCTTTCTTT. This codes for CASSPGRAGRFTEAFF.